This record looks at one T cell receptor beta chain sequence and its context. The data stem from a study of blood T cell repertoires in COVID-19. The CDR3 is 14 amino acids. Germline CDR1 reads MNHEY; CDR2 reads SVGAGI. Deletions cut 1 base from V and 7 bases from J, with 14 bases between. Profiling relied on immunoSEQ multiplex PCR, and the TCRdb table lists in-frame clones only, not all of them. The data hold some 120,000 clones, with about 89% observed a single time. Source material: peripheral blood. The sequence was obtained from a man in his forties with acute or convalescent COVID-19. The chain carries TRBV6-5 and TRBJ2-7; D is undetermined. In DNA form, the CDR3 reads TGTGCCAGCAGTTACTTGCCCGAAACTTCAGAGCAGTACTTC. This encodes CASSYLPETSEQYF.